These T cell receptor beta chains were read from a single sample in a study of Ad26.COV2.S vaccination and SARS-CoV-2 variants. Produced via immunoSEQ multiplex PCR; TCRdb's table is partial and in-frame only. The sample includes some 320,000 clones, approximately 86% seen only once; the top ten take under 2%. Sequencing used peripheral blood, obtained in a trial of Ad26.COV2.S vaccine versus placebo. The receptor source for this set is a person aged 18-65 years who received the Ad26.COV2.S COVID-19 vaccine or a placebo. The CDR3 runs from the conserved cysteine through the conserved F or W. D genes are given only for firm matches. For some rows the clone size is stated as once, few or many, or as a class when expanded; others skip it.

j_call	d_call	clone_size	v_call	cdr3_nt	cdr3_aa
TRBJ2-1	TRBD2	few	TRBV9	TGTGCCAGCAGCCCCGCCCCCACTAGCGGGGGTCGGAATGAGCAGTTCTTC	CASSPAPTSGGRNEQFF
TRBJ2-7	TRBD1	.	TRBV7-2	TGTGCCAGCAGCCCTCCGGGACAGGGGTACGAGCAGTACTTC	CASSPPGQGYEQYF
TRBJ1-2	TRBD1	.	TRBV24-1	TGTGCCACCAGTGATCGAGAGGGGGCTAAATATGGCTACACCTTC	CATSDREGAKYGYTF
TRBJ1-5	TRBD1	.	TRBV4-1	TGCGCCAGCAGCCAAGGTCCCGGGACAGCGGATCAGCCCCAGCATTTT	CASSQGPGTADQPQHF
TRBJ2-2	.	.	TRBV5-8	TGTGCCAGCAGTCCGGGCGGGGCCTCTGTAAGGCTGTTTTTT	CASSPGGASVRLFF
TRBJ1-2	TRBD1	.	TRBV5-6	TGTGCCAGCAGCTTGGACAGGACAGGGGGCCATGGCTACACCTTC	CASSLDRTGGHGYTF
TRBJ2-3	TRBD2	.	TRBV7-6	TGTGCCAGCAGCTTTAGACTAGCGGGGGGTGGAGATACGCAGTATTTT	CASSFRLAGGGDTQYF
TRBJ1-3	.	few	TRBV6-2/TRBV6-3	TGTGCCAGCAGTCCCGCCGGACGCCGCTCTGGAAACACCATATATTTT	CASSPAGRRSGNTIYF
TRBJ1-5	.	few	TRBV27	TGTGCCAGCAGTTTCAGTAGCAATCAGCCCCAGCATTTT	CASSFSSNQPQHF
TRBJ2-2	TRBD2	.	TRBV10-3	TGTGCCATCAAGAGCGGGAAGGACACCGGGGAGCTGTTTTTT	CAIKSGKDTGELFF
TRBJ1-1	TRBD1	.	TRBV18	TGTGCCAGCTCACCCCAGGGGGCCCTTATGAAAGCTTTCTTT	CASSPQGALMKAFF
TRBJ2-5	.	once	TRBV5-4	TGTGCCAGCAGCTTGGGGGGAAGGGTACAAGAGACCCAGTACTTC	CASSLGGRVQETQYF
TRBJ2-6	TRBD2	.	TRBV9	TGTGCCAGCAGCGTGAATAGCGGGGGGCCTGGGGCCAACGTCCTGACTTTC	CASSVNSGGPGANVLTF
TRBJ2-1	.	.	TRBV24-1	TGTGCCACCAGTGATATATTCAATGAGCAGTTCTTC	CATSDIFNEQFF
TRBJ1-2	.	.	TRBV18	TGTGCCAGCTCACCGGACGGGCAGACCTATGGCTACACCTTC	CASSPDGQTYGYTF
TRBJ2-5	.	.	TRBV18	TGTGCCAGCTCACCGAACCGGGAAGGGACCCAGTACTTC	CASSPNREGTQYF
TRBJ2-3	.	once	TRBV3-1/TRBV3-2	TGTGCCAGCAGCTCAACGACCTATACGCAGTATTTT	CASSSTTYTQYF
TRBJ2-3	.	once	TRBV29-1	TGCAGCGTGACAGATAGCGGTATCACAGATACGCAGTATTTT	CSVTDSGITDTQYF
TRBJ2-2	.	.	TRBV3-1/TRBV3-2	TGTGCCAGCAGCCAGCCGCTTGGACCCGGGGAGCTGTTTTTT	CASSQPLGPGELFF
TRBJ1-6	.	.	TRBV6-2/TRBV6-3	TGTGCCAGCAGTTTCGGCCAGACCCCACCCCTCCACTTT	CASSFGQTPPLHF
TRBJ2-3	TRBD2	.	TRBV5-4	TGTGCCAGCAGCTTGGAGGCGGGGGGCCTCACAGATACGCAGTATTTT	CASSLEAGGLTDTQYF
TRBJ1-4	.	.	TRBV6-5	TGTGCCAGCAGTCCGCTGCGATTCGATGAAAAACTGTTTTTT	CASSPLRFDEKLFF
TRBJ2-1	.	.	TRBV7-2	TGTGCCAGCAGCGTCCGGGACAACTACAATGAGCAGTTCTTC	CASSVRDNYNEQFF
TRBJ2-7	.	.	TRBV7-2	TGTGCCAGCAGCTTAGGGGGCAGTCAGTACGAGCAGTACTTC	CASSLGGSQYEQYF
TRBJ2-5	TRBD2	.	TRBV5-4	TGTGCCAGCAGCTCCGCTAGCGGGGGGAGCGAGACCCAGTACTTC	CASSSASGGSETQYF
TRBJ2-7	.	.	TRBV7-9	TGTGCCAGCAGCTCCCTCCAGGGACGGAATACCTACGAGCAGTACTTC	CASSSLQGRNTYEQYF
TRBJ2-6	.	.	TRBV30	TGTGCCTGGAGCGTCAGGGTTTCTGGGGCCAACGTCCTGACTTTC	CAWSVRVSGANVLTF
TRBJ1-4	.	.	TRBV20-1	TGCAGTGCTAGTCGCCAGGGGAATAATGAAAAACTGTTTTTT	CSASRQGNNEKLFF
TRBJ1-5	TRBD1	.	TRBV4-1	TGCGCCAGCAGCCAAGAGCTGGGGTTGACAGGGGGCAGTCAGCCCCAGCATTTT	CASSQELGLTGGSQPQHF
TRBJ2-7	.	.	TRBV20-1	TGCAGTGCTAGGTACTACTACGAGCAGTACTTC	CSARYYYEQYF
TRBJ1-2	TRBD1	once	TRBV4-2	TGTGCCAGCAGCCAAGGCTCAGGGGGGACGTCGGGCTACACCTTC	CASSQGSGGTSGYTF
TRBJ1-1	.	.	TRBV2	TGTGCCAGCAGCCCTGGACGGTTGGGGACTGAAGCTTTCTTT	CASSPGRLGTEAFF
TRBJ1-1	.	.	TRBV30	TGTGCCTGGAGTCCCTTGACCACCTCTGAAGCTTTCTTT	CAWSPLTTSEAFF
TRBJ2-7	.	.	TRBV6-1	TGTGCCAGCAGTGATAGGATCGGCTGGGAGCAGTACTTC	CASSDRIGWEQYF
TRBJ2-7	.	.	TRBV6-5	TGTGCCAGCAAACGCCAGGGGCAGGGTACCTACGAGCAGTACTTC	CASKRQGQGTYEQYF
TRBJ1-1	.	.	TRBV5-1	TGCGCCAGCAGCTTGGCGGCGAACACTGAAGCTTTCTTT	CASSLAANTEAFF
TRBJ2-2	.	.	TRBV30	TGTGCCTGGAGTAAAGGTCCCGCCTCCGCCGGGGAGCTGTTTTTT	CAWSKGPASAGELFF
TRBJ1-1	TRBD1	.	TRBV30	TGTGCCTGGAGATGGGAGGGGGCGGCGGGCACTGAAGCTTTCTTT	CAWRWEGAAGTEAFF
TRBJ2-7	.	medium-sized	TRBV7-9	TGTGCCAGCAGCTCGCGGGACTCAGGAACCTACGAGCAGTACTTC	CASSSRDSGTYEQYF
TRBJ1-2	TRBD1	once	TRBV12-3/TRBV12-4	TGTGCCAGCAGACTCTCCGGGACAGCCGGCTACACCTTC	CASRLSGTAGYTF
TRBJ1-5	.	.	TRBV19	TGTGCCAGTAGATCACCGCGGGACACGAGGGATAGCAATCAGCCCCAGCATTTT	CASRSPRDTRDSNQPQHF
TRBJ2-1	.	.	TRBV2	TGTGCCAGCAGTGAAGCACTTGTTGAGCAGTTCTTC	CASSEALVEQFF
TRBJ1-4	.	.	TRBV5-4	TGTGCCAGCAGCTTGACGTCTGGAGCGGGCTATGAAAAACTGTTTTTT	CASSLTSGAGYEKLFF
TRBJ1-5	.	.	TRBV27	TGTGCCAGCAGTTTAACCCCCCCAGGGGACAGCAATCAGCCCCAGCATTTT	CASSLTPPGDSNQPQHF
TRBJ1-6	.	.	TRBV5-4	TGTGCCAGCACCAAAGAGGGGGGCGGGAATTCACCCCTCCACTTT	CASTKEGGGNSPLHF
TRBJ2-7	.	.	TRBV19	TGTGCCAGTAGTGCCGAAACAGGGTATTACGAGCAGTACTTC	CASSAETGYYEQYF
TRBJ2-5	.	.	TRBV7-2	TGTGCCAGCAGCGCCACCCAAGAGACCCAGTACTTC	CASSATQETQYF
TRBJ2-2	.	once	TRBV7-9	TGTGCCAGCATGGTCAGGAGCGCGAACACCGGGGAGCTGTTTTTT	CASMVRSANTGELFF
TRBJ1-1	TRBD1	.	TRBV19	TGTGCCAGTAGTATAATACTATCTGGGACAGGGGGCGTAATGAACACTGAAGCTTTCTTT	CASSIILSGTGGVMNTEAFF
TRBJ1-3	.	.	TRBV5-1	TGCGCCAGCAGCTTGGGGGCGGTGGGCTCTGGAAACACCATATATTTT	CASSLGAVGSGNTIYF
TRBJ2-7	.	many	TRBV2	TGTGCCAGCAGGAACCTAGCCCAGGACGGGCGCGAGCAGTACTTC	CASRNLAQDGREQYF
TRBJ2-1	TRBD2	.	TRBV11-3	TGTGCCAGCAGCTTAGAGGGGGGGAAAATATCTGAGCAGTTCTTC	CASSLEGGKISEQFF
TRBJ1-1	.	.	TRBV18	TGTGCCAGCTCGGAATCCGTCCGAATCACTGAAGCTTTCTTT	CASSESVRITEAFF
TRBJ2-2	.	medium-sized	TRBV4-3	TGCGCCAGCAGCCAAGACTACACCGGGGAGCTGTTTTTT	CASSQDYTGELFF
TRBJ1-2	TRBD1	.	TRBV7-2	TGTGCCAGCAGCTCCGTGACAGGGCACTATGGCTACACCTTC	CASSSVTGHYGYTF
TRBJ2-5	TRBD1	.	TRBV24-1	TGTGCCACCAGTCAGACAGGGGGCGAGACCCAGTACTTC	CATSQTGGETQYF
TRBJ1-1	.	.	TRBV2	TGTGCCAGCAGCCAGACAGTGATGAACACTGAAGCTTTCTTT	CASSQTVMNTEAFF
TRBJ2-7	.	.	TRBV5-4	TGTGCCAGCAGCTCGGCCGACAGCGGCCGTACCTACGAGCAGTACTTC	CASSSADSGRTYEQYF
TRBJ1-1	TRBD1	.	TRBV2	TGTGCCAGCAGTGACCGGACAGGGGGTTTCGCTGAAGCTTTCTTT	CASSDRTGGFAEAFF
TRBJ1-3	TRBD1	.	TRBV18	TGTGCCAGCTCACCGACAGGGTACGGTGGAAACACCATATATTTT	CASSPTGYGGNTIYF